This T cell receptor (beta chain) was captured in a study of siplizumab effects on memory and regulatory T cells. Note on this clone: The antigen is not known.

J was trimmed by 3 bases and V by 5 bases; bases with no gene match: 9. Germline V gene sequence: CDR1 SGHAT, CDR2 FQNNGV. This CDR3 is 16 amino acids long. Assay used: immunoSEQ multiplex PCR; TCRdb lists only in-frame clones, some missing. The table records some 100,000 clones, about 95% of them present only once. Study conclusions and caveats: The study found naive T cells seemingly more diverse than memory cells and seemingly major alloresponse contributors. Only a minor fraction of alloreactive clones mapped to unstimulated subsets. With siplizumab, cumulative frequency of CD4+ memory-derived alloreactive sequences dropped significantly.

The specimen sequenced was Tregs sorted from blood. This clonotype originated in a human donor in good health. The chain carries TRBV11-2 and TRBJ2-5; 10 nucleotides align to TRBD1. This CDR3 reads CASSRDRGGEKETQYF. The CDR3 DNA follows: TGTGCCAGCAGCAGGGACAGGGGAGGGGAAAAAGAGACCCAGTACTTC.